A selection of T cell receptor beta chains follows, all from one sample in a study of CXCR3-negative and CXCR3-positive naive CD8 T cells. No DNA is given; TCRdb re-called the 5' RACE reads and lists each CDR3 protein once. The table lists some 150,000 distinct CDR3 sequences. The sequencing sample was made of naive CXCR3+ CD8+ T cells from blood. These receptor sequences come from a human donor in good health. Some clones in this sample may be carry-over from other donors' samples. Each CDR3 is given with its conserved first and last residue. The order of the fields is J gene, V gene, CDR3 protein.

TRBJ1-2	TRBV5-1	CASSLALPTDYGYTF
TRBJ2-7	TRBV29-1	CSVEVGTYEQYF
TRBJ2-1	TRBV6-5	CASSWYNEQFF
TRBJ2-7	TRBV19	CASSKPTRGKQYF
TRBJ1-3	TRBV28	CASSPQTVSGNTIYF
TRBJ1-3	TRBV20-1	CSAQGEQGNTIYF
TRBJ1-2	TRBV7-2	CASSLIPRRDYGYTF
TRBJ2-7	TRBV28	CASSPHPGRNYEQYF
TRBJ2-1	TRBV28	CASSSELAGGYNEQFF
TRBJ1-1	TRBV4-1	CASSQDRRRYTEAFF
TRBJ2-1	TRBV10-2	CASSFAGGDNEQFF
TRBJ2-7	TRBV20-1	CSARGRESYEQYF
TRBJ2-1	TRBV29-1	CSSSGGSYNEQFF
TRBJ2-1	TRBV5-5	CASNPFGDDNEQFF
TRBJ2-1	TRBV7-9	CASSPRSSGGYNEQFF
TRBJ2-5	TRBV12-3/TRBV12-4	CASSSPDRVEETQYF
TRBJ2-3	TRBV7-3	CASSYQGARTDTQYF
TRBJ2-7	TRBV27	CASSLGFSRNYEQYF
TRBJ2-7	TRBV5-1	CASSLLAGGNYEQYF
TRBJ2-7	TRBV29-1	CSVEDPGQSYEQYF
TRBJ2-2	TRBV11-2	CASSLAWSGRDTGELFF
TRBJ2-7	TRBV9	CASSPGTGVYEQYF
TRBJ2-7	TRBV4-3	CASSQDQGLGYEQYF
TRBJ2-5	TRBV5-6	CASSSLDGGRETQYF
TRBJ2-1	TRBV19	CASGDQWVYNEQFF
TRBJ1-1	TRBV27	CASSNSPNFWAFF
TRBJ2-1	TRBV3-1	CASSPTSGVNNEQFF
TRBJ1-2	TRBV7-9	CASSPTGWGYTF
TRBJ2-1	TRBV29-1	CSVDPRGSSGVNGQFF
TRBJ2-1	TRBV20-1	CSARWGAPYNEQFF
TRBJ2-1	TRBV7-9	CASTSAGLVVYEQFF
TRBJ2-1	TRBV7-6	CASSLGGLAMFNNEQFF
TRBJ2-5	TRBV15	CAASEGWLETQYF
TRBJ2-3	TRBV6-4	CASSDRLAWEDTQYF
TRBJ2-7	TRBV4-1	CASSTGRGAYEQYF
TRBJ2-7	TRBV21-1	CANNASGYEQYF
TRBJ2-3	TRBV7-6	CASSLVASGGLTDTQYF
TRBJ2-7	TRBV29-1	CSVESGTGGYEQYF
TRBJ2-3	TRBV28	CASSPWTSGSTDTQYF
TRBJ1-1	TRBV7-6	CASSAQTGGNTEAFF
TRBJ2-3	TRBV4-1	CASSQEGTITDTQYF
TRBJ2-3	TRBV28	CASSPSRSDTQYF
TRBJ2-7	TRBV27	CASSLGAQGANSYEQYF
TRBJ1-1	TRBV29-1	CSVGEGGSTEAFF
TRBJ2-3	TRBV7-3	CASSSSGGAADTQYF
TRBJ1-1	TRBV5-1	CPSSFGTGSEAFF